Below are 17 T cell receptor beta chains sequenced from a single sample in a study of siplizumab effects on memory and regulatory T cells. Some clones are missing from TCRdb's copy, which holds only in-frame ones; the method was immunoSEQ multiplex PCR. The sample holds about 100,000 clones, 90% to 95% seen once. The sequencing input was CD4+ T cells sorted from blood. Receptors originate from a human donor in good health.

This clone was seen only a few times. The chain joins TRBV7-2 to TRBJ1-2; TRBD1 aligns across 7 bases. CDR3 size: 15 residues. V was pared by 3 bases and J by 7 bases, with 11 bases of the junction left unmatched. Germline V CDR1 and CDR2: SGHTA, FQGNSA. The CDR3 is CASSFLTGSGAGYTF. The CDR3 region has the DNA TGTGCCAGCAGCTTCCTGACAGGGAGTGGGGCTGGCTACACCTTC.

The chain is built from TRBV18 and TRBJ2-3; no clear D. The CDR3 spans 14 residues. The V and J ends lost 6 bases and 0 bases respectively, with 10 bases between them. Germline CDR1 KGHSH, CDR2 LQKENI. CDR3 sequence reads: CASSKSASTDTQYF. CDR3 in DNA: TGTGCCAGCTCTAAGAGTGCTAGCACAGATACGCAGTATTTT.

The CDR3 protein is CASSDKRRGYGEQYF. CDR3 sequence (DNA): TGTGCCAGCAGTGATAAACGCAGGGGATATGGCGAGCAGTACTTC. The chain joins TRBV6-1 to TRBJ2-7; D might be TRBD1 (6 bases). Germline V lookup: CDR1 MNHNS, CDR2 SASEGT. The V end lost 3 bases, the J end lost 6 bases, and 18 bases lay between the germline ends. The CDR3 extends over 15 amino acids.

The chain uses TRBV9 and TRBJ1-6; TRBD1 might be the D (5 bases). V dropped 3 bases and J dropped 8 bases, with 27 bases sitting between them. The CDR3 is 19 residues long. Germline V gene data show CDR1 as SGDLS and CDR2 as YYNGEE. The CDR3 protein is CASSAGGTSRPFPYSPLHF. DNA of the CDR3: TGTGCCAGCAGCGCGGGAGGGACTTCCAGACCCTTCCCGTATTCACCCCTCCACTTT.

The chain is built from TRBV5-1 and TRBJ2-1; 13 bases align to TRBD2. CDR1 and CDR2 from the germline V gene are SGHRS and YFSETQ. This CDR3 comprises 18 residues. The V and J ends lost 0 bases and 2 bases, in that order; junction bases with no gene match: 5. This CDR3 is CASSLALGLAGPYNEQFF. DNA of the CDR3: TGCGCCAGCAGCTTGGCCTTGGGACTAGCGGGACCCTACAATGAGCAGTTCTTC.

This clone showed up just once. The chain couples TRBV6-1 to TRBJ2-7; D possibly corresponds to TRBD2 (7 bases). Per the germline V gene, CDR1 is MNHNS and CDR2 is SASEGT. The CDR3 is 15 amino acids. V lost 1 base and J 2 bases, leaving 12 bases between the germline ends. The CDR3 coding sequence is TGTGCCAGCAGTGAAGGCGGGGGCGGGGCCTACGAGCAGTACTTC. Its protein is CASSEGGGGAYEQYF.

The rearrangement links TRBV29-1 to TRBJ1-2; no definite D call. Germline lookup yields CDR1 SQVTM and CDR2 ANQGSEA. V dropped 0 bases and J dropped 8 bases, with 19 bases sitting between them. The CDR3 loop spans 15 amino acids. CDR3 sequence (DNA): TGCAGCGTTGAAGATCTTTTTTTTAGAGGTAGCGGCTACACCTTC. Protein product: CSVEDLFFRGSGYTF.

As DNA, the CDR3 is TGTGCCAGCTCACCATACATGACAGCTAACACTGAAGCTTTCTTT. This gives the protein CASSPYMTANTEAFF. V gene TRBV18 combines with J gene TRBJ1-1; TRBD1 might be the D (5 bases). The V end lost 2 bases, the J end lost 2 bases, and 12 bases lay between the germline ends. The CDR3 has 15 residues. In germline, CDR1 is KGHSH, CDR2 LQKENI.

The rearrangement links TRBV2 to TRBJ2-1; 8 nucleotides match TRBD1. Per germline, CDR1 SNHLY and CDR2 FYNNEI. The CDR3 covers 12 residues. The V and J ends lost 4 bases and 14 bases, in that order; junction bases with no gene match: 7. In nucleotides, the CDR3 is TGTGCCAGCAGTGCTTCCCAGGGGGCGAAGTTCTTC. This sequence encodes CASSASQGAKFF.

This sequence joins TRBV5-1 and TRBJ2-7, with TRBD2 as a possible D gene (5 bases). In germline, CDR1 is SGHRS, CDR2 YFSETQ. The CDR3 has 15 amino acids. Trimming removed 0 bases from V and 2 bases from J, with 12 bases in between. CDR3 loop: CASSLEGGRPYEQYF. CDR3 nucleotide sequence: TGCGCCAGCAGCTTGGAAGGCGGGCGTCCCTACGAGCAGTACTTC. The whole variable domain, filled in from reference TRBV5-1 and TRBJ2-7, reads KAGVTQTPRYLIKTRGQQVTLSCSPISGHRSVSWYQQTPGQGLQFLFEYFSETQRNKGNFPGRFSGRQFSNSRSEMNVSTLELGDSALYLCASSLEGGRPYEQYFGPGTRLTVT.

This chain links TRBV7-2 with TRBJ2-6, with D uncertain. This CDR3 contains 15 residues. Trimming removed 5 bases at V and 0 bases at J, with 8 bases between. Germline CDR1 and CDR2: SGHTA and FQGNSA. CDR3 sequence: CASSTTVSGANVLTF. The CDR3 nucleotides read TGTGCCAGCAGCACCACAGTCTCTGGGGCCAACGTCCTGACTTTC.

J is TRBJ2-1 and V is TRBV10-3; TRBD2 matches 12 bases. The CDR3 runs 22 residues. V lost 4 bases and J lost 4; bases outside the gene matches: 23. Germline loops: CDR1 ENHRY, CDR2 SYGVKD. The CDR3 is CAISVSPTRHRLAGAEYNEQFF. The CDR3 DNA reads TGTGCCATCAGTGTGTCCCCGACTCGACATAGACTAGCGGGGGCCGAGTACAATGAGCAGTTCTTC.

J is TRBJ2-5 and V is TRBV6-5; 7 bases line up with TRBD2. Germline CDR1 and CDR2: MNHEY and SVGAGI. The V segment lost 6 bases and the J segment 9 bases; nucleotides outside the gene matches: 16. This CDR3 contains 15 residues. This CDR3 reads CASRDNRLALEAQYF. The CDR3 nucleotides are TGTGCCAGCAGAGACAATAGACTAGCATTGGAGGCCCAGTACTTC.

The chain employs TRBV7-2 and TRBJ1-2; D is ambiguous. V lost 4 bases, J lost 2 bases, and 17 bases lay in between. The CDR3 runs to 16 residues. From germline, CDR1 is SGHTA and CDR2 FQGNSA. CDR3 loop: CASSSPRLRINYGYTF. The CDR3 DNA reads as TGTGCCAGCAGCTCACCCCGTCTCAGGATCAACTATGGCTACACCTTC.

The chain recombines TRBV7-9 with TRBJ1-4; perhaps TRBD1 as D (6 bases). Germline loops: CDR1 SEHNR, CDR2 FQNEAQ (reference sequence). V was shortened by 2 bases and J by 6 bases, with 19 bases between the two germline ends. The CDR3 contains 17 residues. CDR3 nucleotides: TGTGCCAGCAGCTTAAGGGCCAGGGGTGGCGTTTATGAAAAACTGTTTTTT. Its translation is CASSLRARGGVYEKLFF.

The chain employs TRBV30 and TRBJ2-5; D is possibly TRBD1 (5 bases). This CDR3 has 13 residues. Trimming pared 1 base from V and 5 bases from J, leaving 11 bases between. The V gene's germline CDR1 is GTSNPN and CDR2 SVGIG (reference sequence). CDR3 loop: CAWSDGAGETQYF. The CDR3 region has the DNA TGTGCCTGGAGTGATGGGGCCGGGGAGACCCAGTACTTC.

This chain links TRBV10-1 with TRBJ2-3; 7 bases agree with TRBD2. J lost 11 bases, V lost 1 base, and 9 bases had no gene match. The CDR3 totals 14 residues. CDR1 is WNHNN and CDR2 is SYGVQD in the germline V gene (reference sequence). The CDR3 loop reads CASSEFRTSQVQYF. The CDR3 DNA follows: TGCGCCAGCAGTGAGTTCCGGACTAGTCAGGTGCAGTATTTT.